The next 21 T cell receptor beta chains were all read from a single sample in a study of beta chain features in type 1 diabetes. Reverse transcribing all isolated RNA meant expressed TCRB transcripts were sequenced. Generated by immunoSEQ multiplex PCR, the TCRdb table keeps only in-frame clones and is missing some. The table shows some 900,000 clones, with about a sixth occurring only once. The sample comprised naive CD4+ T cells from blood. The receptors originated from a woman under 30 in good health.

This clone was seen more than once but under ten times. The genes are TRBV30 and TRBJ2-1, with D perhaps given as TRBD1 or TRBD2 (5 bases each). V was shortened by 5 bases and J by 5 bases, with 19 bases between the two germline ends. CDR3 length equals 15 residues. Germline CDR1 is GTSNPN and CDR2 is SVGIG (reference sequence). The CDR3 region has the DNA TGTGCCTGGGGAAACCGGGACCCAACGCACAATGAGCAGTTCTTC. It specifies CAWGNRDPTHNEQFF.

This clone was counted a few times. This chain connects TRBV7-8 to TRBJ2-1, with D tentatively TRBD2 (5 bases). Germline V lookup: CDR1 SGHVS, CDR2 FQNEAQ. CDR3 length: 16 residues. V lost 5 bases and J 4 bases, leaving 18 bases between the germline ends. CDR3 region: CASSPISRAEYNEQFF. DNA for the CDR3: TGTGCCAGCAGCCCGATCTCGCGGGCGGAGTACAATGAGCAGTTCTTC.

This chain uses TRBV7-9 with TRBJ1-2, with D unclear. Germline V gene data show CDR1 as SEHNR and CDR2 as FQNEAQ (reference sequence). The V gene lost 2 bases and the J gene lost 8 bases, with 6 bases spanning the gap. The CDR3 runs to 11 residues. In DNA form, the CDR3 reads TGTGCCAGCAGCTTATACCCCGGCTACACCTTC. Amino acids: CASSLYPGYTF.

This clone has just a few counts. The V gene is TRBV7-9, the J gene TRBJ2-6; D is unclear. The CDR3 sequence is 13 residues long. Trimming shortened V by 2 bases and J by 4 bases, and 3 bases separated the two germline ends. CDR1 and CDR2 (germline): SEHNR, FQNEAQ (reference sequence). The CDR3 coding sequence is TGTGCCAGCAGCTTACTAGGGGCCAACGTCCTGACTTTC. As protein: CASSLLGANVLTF.

In its sample, this clone was seen a few times. V usage is TRBV5-1 and J usage is TRBJ2-1; possibly TRBD2 for D (5 bases). The ends were cut back, 7 bases at V and 5 bases at J, with 13 bases in the middle. The CDR3 is made up of 13 amino acids. Germline V lookup: CDR1 SGHRS, CDR2 YFSETQ. CDR3 DNA: TGCGCCAGCGGCCCGATCGGGGACAATGAGCAGTTCTTC. Protein product: CASGPIGDNEQFF.

In its sample, this clone was seen a few times. The chain carries TRBV7-9 and TRBJ1-1, with D possibly being TRBD1 (5 bases). V lost 4 bases, J lost 0 bases, and 18 bases lay in between. The CDR3 spans 17 residues. In germline, CDR1 is SEHNR, CDR2 FQNEAQ (reference sequence). As DNA, the CDR3 is TGTGCCAGCAGCTCCGCGGGGGGAGGGAGGTTGAACACTGAAGCTTTCTTT. Its protein product is CASSSAGGGRLNTEAFF.

This clone was recorded a few times. This chain links TRBV7-2 with TRBJ1-1, with D possibly matching TRBD1 (6 bases). Trimming removed 5 bases at V and 0 bases at J, with 16 bases between. CDR3 length: 16 residues. Per the germline V gene, CDR1 is SGHTA and CDR2 is FQGNSA. The CDR3 nucleotides are TGTGCCAGCAGCCCAGTCAGCAGGGGCTTGAACACTGAAGCTTTCTTT. It encodes CASSPVSRGLNTEAFF.

This chain links TRBV7-9 with TRBJ1-2; D is uncertain. Germline V gene lookup returns CDR1 SEHNR and CDR2 FQNEAQ (reference sequence). V was trimmed by 1 base and J by 8 bases, leaving 11 bases between them. The CDR3 extends over 13 amino acids. CDR3 region: CASSLETVGGYTF. The CDR3 bases are TGTGCCAGCAGCTTAGAGACGGTCGGAGGCTACACCTTC.

This clone was counted between two and nine times. The chain uses TRBV4-1 and TRBJ2-1, with 13 bases identical to TRBD2. Trimming cost V 0 bases and J 7 bases; bases outside gene matches: 0. The CDR3 runs 15 residues. Per the germline V gene, CDR1 is MGHRA and CDR2 is YSYEKL. CDR3 coding DNA: TGCGCCAGCAGCCAAGAGACTAGCGGGAGGAATGAGCAGTTCTTC. Translation gives CASSQETSGRNEQFF.

The V gene is TRBV6-6, the J gene TRBJ2-7, with D perhaps assigned TRBD1 or TRBD2 (5 bases each). The germline CDR1 and CDR2 sequences are MNHNY and SVGAGI (reference sequence). V was trimmed by 2 bases and J by 3 bases, leaving 14 bases between them. The CDR3 sequence is 15 residues long. CDR3 in amino acids: CASSYPREYNYEQYF. The CDR3 DNA follows: TGTGCCAGCAGTTACCCCAGGGAGTATAACTACGAGCAGTACTTC.

The genes are TRBV10-3 and TRBJ2-3, with TRBD2 matching 11 bases. The CDR3 has 16 residues. CDR1 and CDR2 from the germline V gene are ENHRY and SYGVKD. J lost 0 bases, V lost 4 bases, and 3 bases had no gene match. The CDR3 DNA reads TGTGCCATCAGTGGACTAGCGGGGTCAAGCACAGATACGCAGTATTTT. As protein: CAISGLAGSSTDTQYF.

This clone has more than one count but fewer than ten. The chain links TRBV7-9 to TRBJ2-6, with D perhaps matching TRBD1 (5 bases). The CDR3 contains 18 residues. V was clipped by 6 bases and J by 1 base, with 19 bases between them. Per the germline V gene, CDR1 is SEHNR and CDR2 is FQNEAQ (reference sequence). CDR3 sequence reads: CASRTDQGIKSGANVLTF. In nucleotides, the CDR3 is TGTGCCAGCAGGACGGATCAGGGCATAAAGTCTGGGGCCAACGTCCTGACTTTC.

This clone was seen more than once but under ten times. The rearrangement links TRBV7-3 to TRBJ2-1; 7 bases fit TRBD2. The trim removed 5 bases at V and 4 bases at J, leaving 11 bases unmatched. In germline, CDR1 is SGHTA, CDR2 FQGTGA. CDR3 size: 16 residues. The CDR3 sequence: CASSAAGTNKYNEQFF. The CDR3 DNA sequence: TGTGCCAGCAGCGCGGCCGGGACTAACAAATACAATGAGCAGTTCTTC. Supplemented by reference TRBV7-3 and TRBJ2-1, the full variable domain reads GAGVSQTPSNKVTEKGKYVELRCDPISGHTALYWYRQSLGQGPEFLIYFQGTGAADDSGLPNDRFFAVRPEGSVSTLKIQRTERGDSAVYLCASSAAGTNKYNEQFFGPGTRLTVL.

This clone was counted only a few times. This chain connects TRBV5-1 to TRBJ2-4; D is perhaps TRBD1 or TRBD2 (5 bases each). Trimming took off 4 bases at V and 3 bases at J, with 14 bases between the two ends. Germline V CDR1 and CDR2: SGHRS, YFSETQ. This CDR3 has 15 residues. The CDR3 is CASSRDQRVKNIQYF. CDR3 nucleotide sequence: TGCGCCAGCAGCCGGGACCAGAGAGTCAAAAACATTCAGTACTTC.

This chain connects TRBV5-4 to TRBJ2-5; 8 nucleotides agree with TRBD1. The CDR3 has 14 amino acids. Trimming at V came to 4 bases and at J to 4 bases, leaving 6 bases not matched to a gene. The germline V gene encodes CDR1 SGHNT and CDR2 YYREEE (reference sequence). The CDR3 is CASSARDRLETQYF. For the CDR3, the DNA is TGTGCCAGCAGCGCCCGGGACAGGCTAGAGACCCAGTACTTC.

The genes are TRBV7-9 and TRBJ1-5; D might be TRBD1 (6 bases). Trimming took off 1 base at V and 5 bases at J, with 9 bases between the two ends. This CDR3 region has 14 residues. CDR1 is SEHNR, CDR2 FQNEAQ, per germline (reference sequence). The CDR3 nucleotides read TGTGCCAGCAGCTTAGGGGACATCTATCAGCCCCAGCATTTT. It is translated as CASSLGDIYQPQHF.

This chain joins TRBV9 and TRBJ2-3, with D unclear. Germline assignment: CDR1 SGDLS and CDR2 YYNGEE. V gave up 4 bases and J gave up 0 bases, with 12 bases separating them. This CDR3 region has 15 residues. This CDR3 is CASSPRSASTDTQYF. CDR3 nucleotides: TGTGCCAGCAGCCCGAGGTCGGCTAGCACAGATACGCAGTATTTT.

Only a few counts were recorded for this clone. A read error may produce the germline difference seen at one junction end. CDR3 nucleotides: TGTGCCAGCAGTAACTCGGGAGGGACCTTGAACACTGAAGCTTTCTTT. Translated, it gives CASSNSGGTLNTEAFF. The chain carries TRBV6-5 and TRBJ1-1; D is perhaps TRBD1 (5 bases). CDR1 is MNHEY, CDR2 SVGAGI, per germline. The length of the CDR3 is 16 residues.

The chain recombines TRBV19 with TRBJ2-2; D remains unclear. Looked up from germline, CDR1 is LNHDA and CDR2 is SQIVND (reference sequence). The CDR3 loop spans 14 amino acids. With 3 bases removed from V and 4 bases from J, the gap between germline ends came to 9 bases. The CDR3 DNA follows: TGTGCCAGTAGTATGCGCCCGAGCACCGGGGAGCTGTTTTTT. This sequence encodes CASSMRPSTGELFF. Based on the CDR3 plus reference TRBV19 and TRBJ2-2, the full variable domain is DGGITQSPKYLFRKEGQNVTLSCEQNLNHDAMYWYRQDPGQGLRLIYYSQIVNDFQKGDIAEGYSVSREKKESFPLTVTSAQKNPTAFYLCASSMRPSTGELFFGEGSRLTVL.

For this clone: The sample holds other DNA sequences that translate to the same CDR3. The chain carries TRBV27 and TRBJ2-5, with D unclear. The CDR3 is made up of 11 amino acids. Germline V gene lookup returns CDR1 MNHEY and CDR2 SMNVEV (reference sequence). Deletions cut 4 bases from V and 4 bases from J, with 4 bases between. The CDR3 nucleotides are TGTGCCAGCAGTTCCCGAGAGACCCAGTACTTC. The encoded protein is CASSSRETQYF.

As regards this clone: Distinct nucleotide sequences in the sample also encode this CDR3. The chain couples TRBV11-3 to TRBJ2-1; D uncertain. Trimming took off 8 bases at V and 4 bases at J, with 12 bases between the two ends. There are 13 residues in the CDR3. The germline V gene has CDR1 SGHNT and CDR2 YENEEA. The CDR3 sequence: CASSLSSYNEQFF. CDR3 DNA sequence: TGTGCCAGCTCCCTATCTAGTTACAATGAGCAGTTCTTC.